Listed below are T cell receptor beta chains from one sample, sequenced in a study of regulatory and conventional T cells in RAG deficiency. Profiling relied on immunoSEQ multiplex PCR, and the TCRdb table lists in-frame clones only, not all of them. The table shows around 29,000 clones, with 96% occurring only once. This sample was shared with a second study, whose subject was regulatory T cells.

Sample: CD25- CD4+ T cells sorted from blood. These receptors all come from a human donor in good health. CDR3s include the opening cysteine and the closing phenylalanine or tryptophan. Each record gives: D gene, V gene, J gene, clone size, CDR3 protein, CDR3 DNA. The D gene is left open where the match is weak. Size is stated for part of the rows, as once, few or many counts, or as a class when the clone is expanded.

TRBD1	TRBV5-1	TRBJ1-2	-	CASSLAVGQLYGYTF	TGCGCCAGCAGCTTGGCGGTGGGACAGCTCTATGGCTACACCTTC
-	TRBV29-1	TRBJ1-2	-	CSVKSDGARGYTF	TGCAGCGTGAAAAGCGATGGGGCTCGGGGCTACACCTTC
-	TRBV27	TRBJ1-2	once	CASKMQGREFYGYTF	TGTGCCAGCAAGATGCAGGGGAGGGAATTCTATGGCTACACCTTC
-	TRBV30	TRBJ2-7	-	CAQSNWGESYEQYF	TGTGCCCAGTCGAACTGGGGAGAAAGCTACGAGCAGTACTTC
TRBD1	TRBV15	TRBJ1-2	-	CATSRDPLGTGNGYTF	TGTGCCACCAGCAGAGACCCCTTAGGGACAGGGAACGGCTACACCTTC
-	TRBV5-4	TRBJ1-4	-	CASNSGQINEKLFF	TGTGCCAGCAACTCCGGACAGATTAATGAAAAACTGTTTTTT
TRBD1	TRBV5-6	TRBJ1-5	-	CASSLQGRRNQPQHF	TGTGCCAGCAGCTTACAGGGGAGGAGGAATCAGCCCCAGCATTTT
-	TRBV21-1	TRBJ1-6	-	CASSKFGRPLHF	TGTGCCAGCAGCAAATTTGGGAGGCCCCTCCACTTT
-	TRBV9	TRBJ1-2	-	CASSVVSTGYGYTF	TGTGCCAGCAGCGTAGTATCAACGGGATATGGCTACACCTTC
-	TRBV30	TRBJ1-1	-	CAWSGGDTEAFF	TGTGCCTGGAGCGGAGGGGACACTGAAGCTTTCTTT
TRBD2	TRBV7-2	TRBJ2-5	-	CASSPRGLAGGVEETQYF	TGTGCCAGCAGCCCAAGAGGGCTAGCGGGAGGAGTGGAGGAGACCCAGTACTTC
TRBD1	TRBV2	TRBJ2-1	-	CASSSEGARRNEQFF	TGTGCCAGCAGCTCCGAGGGGGCGAGGAGGAATGAGCAGTTCTTC
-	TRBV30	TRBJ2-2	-	CAWSLQTGELFF	TGTGCCTGGAGTTTGCAGACCGGGGAGCTGTTTTTT
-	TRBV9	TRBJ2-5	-	CASSETVGGWQTQYF	TGTGCCAGCAGCGAAACGGTGGGGGGATGGCAGACCCAGTACTTC
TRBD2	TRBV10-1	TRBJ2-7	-	CASLTGGFILLPYEQYF	TGCGCCAGCCTTACCGGGGGGTTTATACTCTTGCCCTACGAGCAGTACTTC
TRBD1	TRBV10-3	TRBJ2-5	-	CAISESTGERGETQYF	TGTGCCATCAGTGAGTCAACAGGGGAGCGAGGGGAGACCCAGTACTTC
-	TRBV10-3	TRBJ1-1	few	CAIRVTGNTEAFF	TGTGCCATCAGAGTGACAGGGAACACTGAAGCTTTCTTT
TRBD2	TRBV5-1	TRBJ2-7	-	CASSLEGGISSYEQYF	TGCGCCAGCAGCTTGGAGGGAGGGATTAGCTCCTACGAGCAGTACTTC
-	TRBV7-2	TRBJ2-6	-	CASSLGGPGANVLTF	TGTGCCAGCAGCTTAGGAGGGCCTGGGGCCAACGTCCTGACTTTC
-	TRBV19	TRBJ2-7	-	CASSIGGAIYEQYF	TGTGCCAGTAGTATAGGGGGAGCCATCTACGAGCAGTACTTC
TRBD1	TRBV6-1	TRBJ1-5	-	CASSRGQSNQPQHF	TGTGCCAGCAGTAGGGGACAGAGCAATCAGCCCCAGCATTTT
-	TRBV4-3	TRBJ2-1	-	CASSQHWLLNDNEQFF	TGCGCCAGCAGCCAACATTGGCTCCTTAATGACAATGAGCAGTTCTTC
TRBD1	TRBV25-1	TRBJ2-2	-	CASRQQGRDTGELFF	TGTGCCAGCAGGCAACAGGGGCGAGACACCGGGGAGCTGTTTTTT
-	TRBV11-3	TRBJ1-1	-	CASSSGTEAFF	TGTGCCAGCAGCTCGGGCACTGAAGCTTTCTTT
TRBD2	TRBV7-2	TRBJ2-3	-	CASSVTASGGISTDTQYF	TGTGCCAGCAGCGTAACCGCTAGCGGGGGTATTAGCACAGATACGCAGTATTTT
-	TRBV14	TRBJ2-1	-	CASSQRGSYNEQFF	TGTGCCAGCAGCCAAAGAGGCTCCTACAATGAGCAGTTCTTC
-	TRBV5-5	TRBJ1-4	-	CASSLGRVEKLFF	TGTGCCAGCAGCTTGGGCCGGGTTGAAAAACTGTTTTTT
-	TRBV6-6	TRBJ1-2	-	CASSTGYGNYGYTF	TGTGCCAGCAGTACAGGGTACGGGAACTATGGCTACACCTTC